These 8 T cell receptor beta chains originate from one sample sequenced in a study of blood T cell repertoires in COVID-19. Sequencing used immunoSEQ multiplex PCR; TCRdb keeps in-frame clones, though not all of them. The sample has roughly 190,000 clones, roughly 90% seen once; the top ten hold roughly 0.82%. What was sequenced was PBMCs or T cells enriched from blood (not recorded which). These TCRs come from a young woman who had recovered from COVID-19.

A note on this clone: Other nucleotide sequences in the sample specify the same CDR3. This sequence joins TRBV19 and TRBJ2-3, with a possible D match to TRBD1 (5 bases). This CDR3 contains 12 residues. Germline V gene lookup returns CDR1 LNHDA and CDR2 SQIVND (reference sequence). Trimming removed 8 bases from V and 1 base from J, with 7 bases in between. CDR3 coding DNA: TGTGCCAGTCAACAGGGCACAGATACGCAGTATTTT. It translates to CASQQGTDTQYF.

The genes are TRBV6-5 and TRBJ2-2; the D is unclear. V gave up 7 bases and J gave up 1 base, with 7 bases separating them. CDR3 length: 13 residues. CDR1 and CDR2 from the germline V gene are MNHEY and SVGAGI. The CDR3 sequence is CASMAGNTGELFF. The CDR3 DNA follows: TGTGCCAGCATGGCAGGGAACACCGGGGAGCTGTTTTTT.

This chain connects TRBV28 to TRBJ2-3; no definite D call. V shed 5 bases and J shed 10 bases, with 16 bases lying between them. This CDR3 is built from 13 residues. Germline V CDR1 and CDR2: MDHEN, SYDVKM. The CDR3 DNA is TGTGCCAGCAGTACCAAAGCTCTCCGTCCGCAGTATTTT. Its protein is CASSTKALRPQYF.

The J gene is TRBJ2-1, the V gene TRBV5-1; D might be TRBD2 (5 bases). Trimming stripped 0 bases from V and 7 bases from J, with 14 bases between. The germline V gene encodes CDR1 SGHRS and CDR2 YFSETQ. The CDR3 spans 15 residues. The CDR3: CASSLEAGRVNEQFF. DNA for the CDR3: TGCGCCAGCAGCTTGGAAGCCGGGCGGGTAAATGAGCAGTTCTTC.

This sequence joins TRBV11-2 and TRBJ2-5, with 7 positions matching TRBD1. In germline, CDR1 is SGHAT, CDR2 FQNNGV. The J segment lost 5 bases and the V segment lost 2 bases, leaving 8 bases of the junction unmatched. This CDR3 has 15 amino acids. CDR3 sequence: CASSLTGDVWETQYF. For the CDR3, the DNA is TGTGCCAGCAGCTTAACAGGGGATGTTTGGGAGACCCAGTACTTC.

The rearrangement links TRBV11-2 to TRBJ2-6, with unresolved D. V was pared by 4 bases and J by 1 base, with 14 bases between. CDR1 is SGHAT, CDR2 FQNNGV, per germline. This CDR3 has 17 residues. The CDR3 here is CASSSYSLSSGANVLTF. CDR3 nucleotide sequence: TGTGCCAGCAGCTCTTATAGTTTGAGTTCTGGGGCCAACGTCCTGACTTTC.

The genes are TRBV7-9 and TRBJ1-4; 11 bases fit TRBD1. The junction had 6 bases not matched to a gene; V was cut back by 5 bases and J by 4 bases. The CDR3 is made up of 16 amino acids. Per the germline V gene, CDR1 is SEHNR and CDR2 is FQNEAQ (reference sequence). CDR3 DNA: TGTGCCAGCAGCAGGGGACAGGGGGGGAATAATGAAAAACTGTTTTTT. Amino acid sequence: CASSRGQGGNNEKLFF.

The chain's CDR3 is CASSDRSTGGYGYTF. In DNA form, the CDR3 reads TGTGCCAGCAGCGACCGGTCCACGGGTGGCTATGGCTACACCTTC. V and J are TRBV6-5 and TRBJ1-2; no firm D call. The CDR3 is 15 amino acids. CDR1 MNHEY and CDR2 SVGAGI come from the germline V gene. V lost 6 bases to trimming and J lost 4 bases, with 18 bases between them.